This TCR beta chain was retrieved from a study of blood T cell repertoires in COVID-19. In the original workflow: The authors estimated nucleated cell counts from reference gene primer amplification. Using immunoSEQ multiplex PCR, the repertoire was profiled, and TCRdb retains in-frame clones only, with some absent. V, J and clone size reflect that table, while D and trimming were determined from the DNA. This table holds a few hundred thousand clones, roughly 86% found once. The CDR3 runs to 18 residues. The J segment lost 7 bases and the V segment lost 4 bases, leaving 18 bases of the junction unmatched. Germline CDR1 SGHKS, CDR2 YYEKEE (reference sequence).

The chain uses TRBV5-5 and TRBJ2-2; 8 positions match TRBD2. The sample consisted of peripheral blood. This clonotype was sampled from a woman aged 50 to 60 with acute or convalescent COVID-19. The CDR3 protein is CASSPEPLSGSLSGELFF. The CDR3, as DNA: TGTGCCAGCAGCCCCGAGCCCCTGAGCGGGAGCCTGAGCGGGGAGCTGTTTTTT.